The clone carrying this T cell receptor beta chain was recorded only once. Authors' analysis steps: Amplifying reference gene primers gave estimates of nucleated cell counts. Using immunoSEQ multiplex PCR, the repertoire was profiled, and TCRdb retains in-frame clones only, with some absent. The D gene and trimming were derived from the DNA, and the V and J assignments and clone size from that table. The sample yields 200,000 to 250,000 clones, 70% to 90% seen once. The entry originates in a study of blood T cell repertoires in COVID-19. Study-wide background: Acute and convalescent COVID-19 specimens originated in the United States, Italy and Spain. In each case, the material was cDNA or gDNA derived from T cells, B-cell-depleted T cells, or PBMCs.

This CDR3 region has 17 residues. Trimming removed 5 bases from V and 0 bases from J; junction bases left unmatched: 8. Germline V gives CDR1 SEHNR, CDR2 FQNEAQ (reference sequence). The TCR comes from a man aged 35-49 years with acute or convalescent COVID-19. The source material was peripheral blood. The rearrangement uses TRBV7-9 and TRBJ1-3; 9 positions match TRBD1. CDR3 sequence: CASSIWTGAHSGNTIYF. Written as DNA, the CDR3 is TGTGCCAGCAGCATATGGACAGGGGCCCACTCTGGAAACACCATATATTTT.